This entry lists 6 T cell receptor beta chains sequenced from one sample in a study of control samples from healthy donors and cancer patients (dated by TCRdb to between 2020 and 2021). Libraries were built with the immunoSEQ multiplex PCR assay. TCRdb re-hosts the immuneACCESS table, in-frame sequences only. Its copies lack some clones; in the studies checked, an unresolved V gene accounts for under half of them, and the cause for the rest is not known. The sample yields some 250,000 clones; 82% were counted once. The ten top clones hold 10% to 15% of the sample. Sequenced material: PBMCs. Receptors originate from a woman in her fifties or sixties with lung cancer.

The V gene is TRBV27, the J gene TRBJ2-7; possible D gene TRBD2, 6 bases. V lost 3 bases to trimming and J lost 7 bases, with 22 bases between them. The CDR3 spans 16 residues. From germline, CDR1 is MNHEY and CDR2 SMNVEV (reference sequence). CDR3 in DNA: TGTGCCAGCAGTTTGTCCCCCCCCGGGACCGCGGGAGAGCAGTACTTC. Its protein product is CASSLSPPGTAGEQYF.

The chain links TRBV18 to TRBJ1-1; D not certain. Per the germline V gene, CDR1 is KGHSH and CDR2 is LQKENI. V was shortened by 6 bases and J by 0 bases, with 8 bases between the two germline ends. This CDR3 spans 13 amino acids. The CDR3 protein is CASSPDMNTEAFF. The DNA for the CDR3 is TGTGCCAGCTCGCCCGATATGAACACTGAAGCTTTCTTT.

J is TRBJ2-7 and V is TRBV7-9; no firm D call. V was pared by 5 bases and J by 2 bases, with 13 bases between. Germline V gene data show CDR1 as SEHNR and CDR2 as FQNEAQ (reference sequence). The length of the CDR3 is 14 residues. CDR3 coding DNA: TGTGCCAGCAGCGTTGCCGGTGTAACCTACGAGCAGTACTTC. As protein: CASSVAGVTYEQYF.

The gene calls are TRBV7-3 and TRBJ2-3; D unresolved. Trimming took 4 bases from V and 5 from J, leaving 10 bases between them. This CDR3 has 13 amino acids. Germline V gene lookup returns CDR1 SGHTA and CDR2 FQGTGA. The CDR3 region has the DNA TGTGCCAGCAGCTCCGTTGTGGGAGATACGCAGTATTTT. Amino acids: CASSSVVGDTQYF.

CDR3 nucleotides: TGTGCCAGCAGTTACCAAGCTATTGGCTCCTACAATGAGCAGTTCTTC. Encoded protein: CASSYQAIGSYNEQFF. V and J are TRBV6-5 and TRBJ2-1; D gene uncertain. The CDR3 extends over 16 amino acids. Trimming pared 2 bases from V and 0 bases from J, leaving 11 bases between. Germline V CDR1 and CDR2: MNHEY, SVGAGI.

The chain links TRBV18 to TRBJ1-2; tentatively, D is TRBD1 (5 bases). CDR3 length: 14 residues. V lost 3 bases and J lost 3, with 11 bases in between. Germline CDR1 and CDR2: KGHSH and LQKENI. The CDR3: CASSPGGVDYGYTF. CDR3 DNA: TGTGCCAGCTCACCCGGAGGGGTCGACTATGGCTACACCTTC.